These 21 T cell receptor beta chains came from one sample sequenced in a study of CXCR3-negative and CXCR3-positive naive CD8 T cells (dated by TCRdb to between 2018 and 2020). The study at large found these results: Compared with CXCR3-negative naive cells, CXCR3-positive naive cells had TRB CDR3s with higher hydrophobicity (lower Kidera factor 4), lower energy, and higher strength and volume indices.

Their antigen targets remain unknown. Sequencing relied on a NextSeq 550. The Human TCR Profiling Kit (MiLaboratory) was used to make UMI-labeled 5' RACE TRB cDNA libraries. The reads were reprocessed in TCRdb, with one entry per CDR3 protein sequence and no accompanying DNA. This sample's clone table shows approximately 100,000 distinct CDR3 sequences. Clones ranked in the top ten supply 0.38% of the sample. Sequenced input: naive CXCR3+ CD8+ T cells from blood. The cell subset or site label, as the study defines it: CD45RO-CCR7+CD27+CD95- naive CD8+ T cells expressing CXCR3 (TNR3+). The source of these receptors is a human donor in good health. Some clones in this sample may be carry-over from other donors' samples.

V gene TRBV28 combines with J gene TRBJ2-1; there is no DNA to check the TCRdb D call of TRBD2. CDR1 and CDR2 from the germline V gene are MDHEN and SYDVKM. This CDR3 spans 15 amino acids. The CDR3: CASSLVLAAYNEQFF.

CDR3 region: CASSFYSGGSTDTQYF. V is TRBV7-2 and J is TRBJ2-3; TCRdb designates TRBD2, a call that cannot be tested without DNA. Looked up from germline, CDR1 is SGHTA and CDR2 is FQGNSA. The CDR3 spans 16 residues.

This chain uses TRBV10-3 with TRBJ1-1; TCRdb picks TRBD1, but there is no DNA to check that call. CDR1 and CDR2 (germline): ENHRY, SYGVKD. The CDR3 contains 18 residues. CDR3 in amino acids: CAISMSGTGGKLDTEAFF.

The chain links TRBV12-3 or TRBV12-4 to TRBJ2-3; lacking DNA, the TRBD1 call made by TCRdb goes unchecked. This CDR3 has 15 residues. Here the CDR3 reads CASTDPGGFTDTQYF.

The CDR3 loop is CASSLGQGSTGELFF. The J gene is TRBJ2-2, the V gene TRBV7-8; no DNA is available, so the TRBD1 call from TCRdb remains unchecked. Germline assignment: CDR1 SGHVS and CDR2 FQNEAQ. The CDR3 is made up of 15 amino acids.

The chain joins TRBV7-9 to TRBJ2-5; TCRdb reports TRBD2, a call that lacks DNA to check it against. The CDR3 is 17 amino acids. The germline gives CDR1 SEHNR, CDR2 FQNEAQ (reference sequence). The CDR3 is CASSLQTSGSPGETQYF.

V usage is TRBV27 and J usage is TRBJ2-7; TCRdb's D call, TRBD1, is unchecked because there is no DNA. This CDR3 comprises 14 residues. CDR1 is MNHEY and CDR2 is SMNVEV in the germline V gene (reference sequence). Here the CDR3 reads CASSSSGQGMKQYF.

The gene calls are TRBV28 and TRBJ2-2. This CDR3 is 14 amino acids long. Germline CDR1 MDHEN, CDR2 SYDVKM. Here the CDR3 reads CASSLYRVAGELFF.

The CDR3 loop is CASSLLGGPTYNEQFF. The chain uses TRBV5-1 and TRBJ2-1; the D call from TCRdb, TRBD2, cannot be confirmed without DNA. The CDR3 length is 16 residues. Germline V CDR1 and CDR2: SGHRS, YFSETQ. The full variable domain, completed using reference TRBV5-1 and TRBJ2-1, is KAGVTQTPRYLIKTRGQQVTLSCSPISGHRSVSWYQQTPGQGLQFLFEYFSETQRNKGNFPGRFSGRQFSNSRSEMNVSTLELGDSALYLCASSLLGGPTYNEQFFGPGTRLTVL.

The chain joins TRBV19 to TRBJ2-3. The germline CDR1 and CDR2 sequences are LNHDA and SQIVND (reference sequence). This CDR3 is 14 amino acids long. Here the CDR3 reads CASSIGQGTDTQYF.

The chain combines TRBV28 with TRBJ2-1. The CDR3 spans 18 residues. Germline V CDR1 and CDR2: MDHEN, SYDVKM. CDR3 sequence reads: CASSFRYSPRRRNNEQFF.

This rearrangement joins TRBV7-2 to TRBJ1-2; TCRdb returns TRBD1, unconfirmable since there is no DNA. CDR3 length: 13 residues. Germline loops: CDR1 SGHTA, CDR2 FQGNSA. The chain's CDR3 is CASSAPRDYGYTF.

V usage is TRBV29-1 and J usage is TRBJ1-2. The CDR3 length is 12 residues. Germline CDR1 and CDR2: SQVTM and ANQGSEA. CDR3 in amino acids: CSALAGSYGYTF.

This rearrangement joins TRBV30 to TRBJ1-5; TCRdb reports TRBD1, a call that lacks DNA to check it against. This CDR3 is built from 15 residues. CDR1 and CDR2 (germline): GTSNPN, SVGIG (reference sequence). CDR3 loop: CALEAGTAINQPQHF.

The chain joins TRBV20-1 to TRBJ1-2. The V gene's germline CDR1 is DFQATT and CDR2 SNEGSKA (reference sequence). CDR3 size: 13 residues. This CDR3 reads CSARGGGSYGYTF.

The chain is built from TRBV5-6 and TRBJ1-1. Germline CDR1 reads SGHDT; CDR2 reads YYEEEE. The CDR3 covers 15 residues. CDR3 amino acids: CASSLLTGIETEAFF.

This rearrangement joins TRBV5-1 to TRBJ2-1; the TRBD1 assignment by TCRdb is unverifiable without DNA. Per the germline V gene, CDR1 is SGHRS and CDR2 is YFSETQ. There are 17 residues in the CDR3. The CDR3 sequence: CASSLPNYDPPGNEQFF.

The chain combines TRBV5-1 with TRBJ2-1; with no DNA, the TCRdb D assignment of TRBD2 cannot be verified. CDR1 SGHRS and CDR2 YFSETQ come from the germline V gene. This CDR3 is built from 15 residues. The CDR3 region is CASSSLAGADNEQFF.

The chain uses TRBV3-1 and TRBJ2-1; with no DNA, the TCRdb D assignment of TRBD2 cannot be verified. In germline, CDR1 is LGHDT, CDR2 YNNKEL (reference sequence). The CDR3 covers 16 residues. CDR3 protein: CASSQESGGAWNEQFF.

This chain connects TRBV28 to TRBJ2-1. The CDR3 runs 14 residues. Germline assignment: CDR1 MDHEN and CDR2 SYDVKM. The CDR3 sequence: CASSLLSSYNEQFF.

The chain combines TRBV27 with TRBJ2-1; absent DNA, TCRdb's TRBD1 call cannot be checked. CDR1 is MNHEY, CDR2 SMNVEV, per germline (reference sequence). This CDR3 is built from 13 residues. CDR3: CASRGEGSEEQFF.